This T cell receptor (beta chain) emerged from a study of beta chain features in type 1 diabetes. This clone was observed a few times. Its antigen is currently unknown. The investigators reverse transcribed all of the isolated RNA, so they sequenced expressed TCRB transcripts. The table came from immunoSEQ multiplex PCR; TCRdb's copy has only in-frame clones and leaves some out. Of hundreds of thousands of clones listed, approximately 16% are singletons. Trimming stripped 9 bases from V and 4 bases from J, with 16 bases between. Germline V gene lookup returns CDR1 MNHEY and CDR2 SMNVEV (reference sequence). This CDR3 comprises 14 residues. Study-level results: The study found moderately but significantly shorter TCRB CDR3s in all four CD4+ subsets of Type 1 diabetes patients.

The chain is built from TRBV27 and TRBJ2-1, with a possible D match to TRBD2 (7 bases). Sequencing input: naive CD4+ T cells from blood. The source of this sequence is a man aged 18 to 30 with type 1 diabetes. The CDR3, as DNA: TGTGCCAGTCAGCGGGGACAAACGTACAATGAGCAGTTCTTC. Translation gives CASQRGQTYNEQFF.